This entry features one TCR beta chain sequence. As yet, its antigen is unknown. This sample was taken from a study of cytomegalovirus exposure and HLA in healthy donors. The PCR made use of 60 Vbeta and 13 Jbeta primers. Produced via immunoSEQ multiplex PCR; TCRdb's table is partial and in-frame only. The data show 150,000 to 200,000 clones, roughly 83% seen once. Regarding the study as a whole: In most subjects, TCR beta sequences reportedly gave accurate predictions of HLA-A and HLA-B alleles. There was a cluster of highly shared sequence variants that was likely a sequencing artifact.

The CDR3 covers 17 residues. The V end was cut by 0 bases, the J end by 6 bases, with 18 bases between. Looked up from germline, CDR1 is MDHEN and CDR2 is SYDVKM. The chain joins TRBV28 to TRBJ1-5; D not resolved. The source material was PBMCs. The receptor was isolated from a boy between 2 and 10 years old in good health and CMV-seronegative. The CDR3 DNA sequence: TGTGCCAGCAGTTTATGGCATTTGAAAGGGAGGCGTCAGCCCCAGCATTTT. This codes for CASSLWHLKGRRQPQHF.